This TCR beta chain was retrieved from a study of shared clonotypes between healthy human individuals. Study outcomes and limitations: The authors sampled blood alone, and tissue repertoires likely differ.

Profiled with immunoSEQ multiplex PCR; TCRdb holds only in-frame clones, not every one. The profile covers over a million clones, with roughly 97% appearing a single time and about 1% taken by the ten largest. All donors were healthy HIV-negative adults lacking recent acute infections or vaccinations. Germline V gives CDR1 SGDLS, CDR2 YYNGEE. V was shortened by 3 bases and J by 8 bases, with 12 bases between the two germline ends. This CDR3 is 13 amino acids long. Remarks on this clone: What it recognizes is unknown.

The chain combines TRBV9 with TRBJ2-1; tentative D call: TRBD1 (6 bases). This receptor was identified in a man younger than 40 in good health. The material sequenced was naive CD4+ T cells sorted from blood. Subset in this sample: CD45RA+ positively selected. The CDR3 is CASSEDPGDEQFF. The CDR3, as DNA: TGTGCCAGCAGCGAGGACCCAGGGGATGAGCAGTTCTTC.